This T cell receptor (beta chain) was observed in a study of CD8+CD57+ T cells in acquired aplastic anemia. Across the study: The mean DNA yield obtained from sorted CD4+ and CD8+ cells came to roughly 3.4 ug. Mean read depth for CD4+ cells from healthy donors was 10 million to 13 million. Study-wide points: Researchers report that about 28 CD8+ CDR3 sequences appeared in both patients and controls. Between patients and controls, CD8+ Simpson's diversity did not vary significantly.

Genomic DNA acted as the template from which TCR beta VDJ combination and CDR3 sequence profiling were carried out. TCRdb re-called the reads with MiXCR, one entry per CDR3 protein. The data show 50,000 to 70,000 distinct CDR3 sequences, about 54% seen once. Worth noting for this clonotype: The antigen is undetermined.

The germline V gene encodes CDR1 KGHDR and CDR2 SFDVKD. The length of the CDR3 is 13 residues. Trimming took 4 bases from V and 6 from J, leaving 11 bases between them. This chain links TRBV24-1 with TRBJ1-2; D is perhaps TRBD1 (6 bases). This sequence was found in a human donor in good health, serving as a control. The material sequenced was sorted CD4+, CD8+, or CD8+CD57+ T cells (not recorded which) from PBMCs. The CDR3 is CATSDRNRDGYTF. Written as DNA, the CDR3 is TGTGCCACCAGTGACCGCAACAGGGATGGCTACACCTTC.